One and the same sample provided the 5 T cell receptor beta chains below, sequenced in a study of T cell changes during pregnancy in multiple sclerosis. Repertoires were generated with immunoSEQ multiplex PCR, while TCRdb's copy carries only in-frame clones and drops some. The repertoire has just under 85,000 clones, approximately 90% of them found once; the top ten carry over 2%. Sequenced material: peripheral blood, taken in the first trimester of pregnancy. The receptors originated from a female donor with multiple sclerosis, enrolled in a pregnancy study.

The genes are TRBV2 and TRBJ2-1, with D possibly matching TRBD2 (5 bases). CDR1 SNHLY and CDR2 FYNNEI come from the germline V gene. CDR3 length equals 11 residues. Trimming shortened V by 8 bases and J by 9 bases, and 11 bases separated the two germline ends. For the CDR3, the DNA is TGTGCCAGCGCTGACTACCCTGAGCAGTTCTTC. Protein sequence: CASADYPEQFF.

The chain recombines TRBV11-2 with TRBJ1-2, with D perhaps TRBD1 (6 bases). Trimming took 2 bases from V and 8 from J, leaving 18 bases between them. Germline-derived CDR1 and CDR2 are SGHAT and FQNNGV. This CDR3 has 15 residues. In DNA, the CDR3 is TGTGCCAGCAGCTTAACCCTAACAGGGATTCAAGGCTACACCTTC. This sequence encodes CASSLTLTGIQGYTF.

The CDR3 DNA reads TGTGCCAGCAGTGAAGCGCGCGGTGGCTACACCTTC. Its translation: CASSEARGGYTF. This rearrangement joins TRBV2 to TRBJ1-2; D is uncertain. Germline V gene sequence: CDR1 SNHLY, CDR2 FYNNEI. The V gene lost 0 bases and the J gene lost 7 bases, with 6 bases spanning the gap. The CDR3 extends over 12 amino acids.

This chain connects TRBV7-3 to TRBJ2-2, with D uncertain. Germline V gene data show CDR1 as SGHTA and CDR2 as FQGTGA. CDR3 length: 14 residues. V was trimmed by 5 bases and J by 5 bases, leaving 12 bases between them. In DNA form, the CDR3 reads TGTGCCAGCAGCCCGTATCTAAAAACCGGGGAGCTGTTTTTT. Protein: CASSPYLKTGELFF.

This sequence joins TRBV9 and TRBJ1-2, with no clear D. The CDR3 is 12 residues long. V gave up 0 bases and J gave up 5 bases, with 5 bases separating them. Germline assignment: CDR1 SGDLS and CDR2 YYNGEE. CDR3 bases: TGTGCCAGCAGCGTAGCGGGGTATGGCTACACCTTC. This translates into CASSVAGYGYTF. The full variable domain, completed using reference TRBV9 and TRBJ1-2, is DSGVTQTPKHLITATGQRVTLRCSPRSGDLSVYWYQQSLDQGLQFLIQYYNGEERAKGNILERFSAQQFPDLHSELNLSSLELGDSALYFCASSVAGYGYTFGSGTRLTVV.